A selection of T cell receptor beta chains follows, all from one sample in a study of CD8 T cells in Susac syndrome. MiXCR was run by TCRdb on the immunoSEQ multiplex PCR reads, yielding one entry per CDR3 protein. The repertoire holds 150,000 to 200,000 distinct CDR3 sequences, 90% to 95% seen once, with approximately 0.11% in the top ten. The specimen sequenced was CD4+ T cells from PBMCs. The receptors shown here come from a human donor with Susac syndrome. The CDR3 runs from the conserved cysteine through the conserved F or W. Fields, in order: CDR3 DNA, CDR3 protein, V gene, clone size, J gene, D gene. The D gene is left open where the match is weak. Size values are once, few and many counts, or a class for expanded clones, and some rows have none.

cdr3_nt: TGCGCCAGCAGCGAGGACAGGCCGGAAAATTCACCCCTCCACTTT; cdr3_aa: CASSEDRPENSPLHF; v_call: TRBV5-1; clone_size: NA; j_call: TRBJ1-6; d_call: TRBD1
cdr3_nt: TGTGCCAGCAGCTTGGCCAGGGGGCCCGGGGCCAACGTCCTGACTTTC; cdr3_aa: CASSLARGPGANVLTF; v_call: TRBV5-6; clone_size: NA; j_call: TRBJ2-6; d_call: TRBD1
cdr3_nt: TGTGCCAGCAGCTTAGGCGCGTCTGGGAACACTGAAGCTTTCTTT; cdr3_aa: CASSLGASGNTEAFF; v_call: TRBV7-9; clone_size: NA; j_call: TRBJ1-1; d_call: NA
cdr3_nt: TGCGCCAGCAGCCGGACAGGGCCGGGAGAGACCCAGTACTTC; cdr3_aa: CASSRTGPGETQYF; v_call: TRBV5-1; clone_size: NA; j_call: TRBJ2-5; d_call: TRBD1
cdr3_nt: TGTGCCAGCAGCCAAGATTCCGATGGAGGGACTGAAGCTTTCTTT; cdr3_aa: CASSQDSDGGTEAFF; v_call: TRBV3-1; clone_size: NA; j_call: TRBJ1-1; d_call: NA
cdr3_nt: TGTGCCAGCAGCCAAAGTCCCCGGCAGGGAGGCGAGCAGTACTTC; cdr3_aa: CASSQSPRQGGEQYF; v_call: TRBV3-1; clone_size: NA; j_call: TRBJ2-7; d_call: NA
cdr3_nt: TGTGCCAGCAGCGTAGGGGCAGCCAACACCGGGGAGCTGTTTTTT; cdr3_aa: CASSVGAANTGELFF; v_call: TRBV9; clone_size: NA; j_call: TRBJ2-2; d_call: NA
cdr3_nt: TGTGCCAGCAGTCCCCGGGACAGGGGGTCGCGGCGTAGCTCTGAAGCTTTCTTT; cdr3_aa: CASSPRDRGSRRSSEAFF; v_call: TRBV12-3/TRBV12-4; clone_size: NA; j_call: TRBJ1-1; d_call: TRBD1
cdr3_nt: TGTGCCAGCAGCTCCGGTGGGAGGGGTGATTCACCCCTCCACTTT; cdr3_aa: CASSSGGRGDSPLHF; v_call: TRBV6-2/TRBV6-3; clone_size: NA; j_call: TRBJ1-6; d_call: NA
cdr3_nt: TGCAGCGTTGACCGGTTAGGATCTAGCGAGCAGTACTTC; cdr3_aa: CSVDRLGSSEQYF; v_call: TRBV29-1; clone_size: NA; j_call: TRBJ2-7; d_call: NA
cdr3_nt: TGTGCCAGCAACCTAATGGACAAGGATAATTCACCCCTCCACTTT; cdr3_aa: CASNLMDKDNSPLHF; v_call: TRBV3-1; clone_size: NA; j_call: TRBJ1-6; d_call: NA
cdr3_nt: TGTGCCGCCGGGGGGGAAAATGGCCAGCCCCAGCATTTT; cdr3_aa: CAAGGENGQPQHF; v_call: TRBV6-6; clone_size: NA; j_call: TRBJ1-5; d_call: NA
cdr3_nt: TGTGCCAGCAGCCCAGACGGGGGAAAGGGGGCTTTCTTT; cdr3_aa: CASSPDGGKGAFF; v_call: TRBV11-2; clone_size: NA; j_call: TRBJ1-1; d_call: NA
cdr3_nt: TGTGCCAGCAGTGGGCAGGGAATCCGGTACAATGAGCAGTTCTTC; cdr3_aa: CASSGQGIRYNEQFF; v_call: TRBV5-6; clone_size: NA; j_call: TRBJ2-1; d_call: NA
cdr3_nt: TGCAGCGCGGACAGGGGGAGTACGGCTAACACTGAAGCTTTCTTT; cdr3_aa: CSADRGSTANTEAFF; v_call: TRBV29-1; clone_size: NA; j_call: TRBJ1-1; d_call: TRBD1
cdr3_nt: TGTGCCAGCAGCGCTGTCGCAGGGACCGAGCAGTACTTC; cdr3_aa: CASSAVAGTEQYF; v_call: TRBV9; clone_size: once; j_call: TRBJ2-7; d_call: NA
cdr3_nt: TGTGCCAGCAGCTTCACCAGGGGCGAGTATGGCTACACCTTC; cdr3_aa: CASSFTRGEYGYTF; v_call: TRBV7-2; clone_size: NA; j_call: TRBJ1-2; d_call: NA
cdr3_nt: TGTGCCAGCAGCCCCCGCCCCGGTTCCTATGGCTACACCTTC; cdr3_aa: CASSPRPGSYGYTF; v_call: TRBV7-8; clone_size: NA; j_call: TRBJ1-2; d_call: NA
cdr3_nt: TGTGCCAGCAGGGGGACAGCAACCTACAATGAGCAGTTCTTC; cdr3_aa: CASRGTATYNEQFF; v_call: TRBV7-9; clone_size: NA; j_call: TRBJ2-1; d_call: TRBD1
cdr3_nt: TGTGCCAGCAGATTCGCGGGGGTCACAGATACGCAGTATTTT; cdr3_aa: CASRFAGVTDTQYF; v_call: TRBV2; clone_size: NA; j_call: TRBJ2-3; d_call: TRBD2
cdr3_nt: TGCAGCGTTGAAAAGAGGCTAGCTGGCGAGCAGTACTTC; cdr3_aa: CSVEKRLAGEQYF; v_call: TRBV29-1; clone_size: NA; j_call: TRBJ2-7; d_call: NA
cdr3_nt: TGTGCCAGCAGCTTAGGGACAGGCGCCAGGGAGGGATATGGCTACACCTTC; cdr3_aa: CASSLGTGAREGYGYTF; v_call: TRBV7-2; clone_size: NA; j_call: TRBJ1-2; d_call: TRBD1
cdr3_nt: TGTGCCAGCTCACCGGTGACTAGCGGGACGTACAATGAGCAGTTCTTC; cdr3_aa: CASSPVTSGTYNEQFF; v_call: TRBV18; clone_size: NA; j_call: TRBJ2-1; d_call: TRBD2
cdr3_nt: TGTGCCAGCAGCTTGAGCGACAGGGGGCGGGGAACGCAGTATTTT; cdr3_aa: CASSLSDRGRGTQYF; v_call: TRBV5-4; clone_size: NA; j_call: TRBJ2-3; d_call: TRBD1
cdr3_nt: TGTGCCAGCAGCCAAGGAAATGGGGATCAGCCCCAGCATTTT; cdr3_aa: CASSQGNGDQPQHF; v_call: TRBV3-1; clone_size: NA; j_call: TRBJ1-5; d_call: NA
cdr3_nt: TGTGCCAGCAGCTTAATGGGTAGCGGGGGGGATGAGCAGTTCTTC; cdr3_aa: CASSLMGSGGDEQFF; v_call: TRBV7-2; clone_size: once; j_call: TRBJ2-1; d_call: TRBD2
cdr3_nt: TGTGCCAGCAGCACCATTTATAGGGCCAACGTCCTGACTTTC; cdr3_aa: CASSTIYRANVLTF; v_call: TRBV21-1; clone_size: NA; j_call: TRBJ2-6; d_call: NA
cdr3_nt: TGTGCCAGCAGCCTGACTAGCGGGGGATCCTACAATGAGCAGTTCTTC; cdr3_aa: CASSLTSGGSYNEQFF; v_call: TRBV9; clone_size: NA; j_call: TRBJ2-1; d_call: TRBD2
cdr3_nt: TGCAGCGTGGGGAATCCGGGACAGGGGGCAGCTAACTATGGCTACACCTTC; cdr3_aa: CSVGNPGQGAANYGYTF; v_call: TRBV29-1; clone_size: NA; j_call: TRBJ1-2; d_call: TRBD1
cdr3_nt: TGTGCCAGCAGTGATTCCTGGGATGAAAAACTGTTTTTT; cdr3_aa: CASSDSWDEKLFF; v_call: TRBV2; clone_size: NA; j_call: TRBJ1-4; d_call: NA
cdr3_nt: TGTGCCAGTCGGCGGACAGGGAACTATGGCTACACCTTC; cdr3_aa: CASRRTGNYGYTF; v_call: TRBV27; clone_size: NA; j_call: TRBJ1-2; d_call: TRBD1
cdr3_nt: TGCAGCGTTGAATCGGGCAAGGGCTACGAGCAGTACTTC; cdr3_aa: CSVESGKGYEQYF; v_call: TRBV29-1; clone_size: NA; j_call: TRBJ2-7; d_call: NA
cdr3_nt: TGTGCCAGCAGCCAGAGGGGGATCTCTAACTATGGCTACACCTTC; cdr3_aa: CASSQRGISNYGYTF; v_call: TRBV3-1; clone_size: NA; j_call: TRBJ1-2; d_call: NA
cdr3_nt: TGTGCCAGCAGCACGGACGGGCGGCATTCACCCCTCCACTTT; cdr3_aa: CASSTDGRHSPLHF; v_call: TRBV12-3/TRBV12-4; clone_size: NA; j_call: TRBJ1-6; d_call: NA
cdr3_nt: TGTGCCAGCAGCCGGGGGATGGCTGAAGCTTTCTTT; cdr3_aa: CASSRGMAEAFF; v_call: TRBV27; clone_size: NA; j_call: TRBJ1-1; d_call: NA
cdr3_nt: TGTGCCACCAGCAGAGATCGGGGGTACGAGCAGTACTTC; cdr3_aa: CATSRDRGYEQYF; v_call: TRBV15; clone_size: few; j_call: TRBJ2-7; d_call: NA
cdr3_nt: TGCGCCAGCACCGAACAAGGTGGAGGAAACACCATATATTTT; cdr3_aa: CASTEQGGGNTIYF; v_call: TRBV5-1; clone_size: NA; j_call: TRBJ1-3; d_call: NA
cdr3_nt: TGCAGTGCCAGAGACAGGGGGCGCGTGGATGGCTACACCTTC; cdr3_aa: CSARDRGRVDGYTF; v_call: TRBV20-1; clone_size: NA; j_call: TRBJ1-2; d_call: TRBD1
cdr3_nt: TGTGCCAGTAGGGGCGGGGCGATGTCTCAATACGAGCAGTACTTC; cdr3_aa: CASRGGAMSQYEQYF; v_call: TRBV19; clone_size: NA; j_call: TRBJ2-7; d_call: NA
cdr3_nt: TGTGCCTGGAGTATCCCGGGACTTCCCAACACCGGGGAGCTGTTTTTT; cdr3_aa: CAWSIPGLPNTGELFF; v_call: TRBV30; clone_size: NA; j_call: TRBJ2-2; d_call: NA
cdr3_nt: TGTGCCAGCAGCCCGGGACACAACTATGGCTACACCTTC; cdr3_aa: CASSPGHNYGYTF; v_call: TRBV11-2; clone_size: NA; j_call: TRBJ1-2; d_call: NA
cdr3_nt: TGTGCCAGCAGCCCCAGAGGGGGGGCAGCCAATCAGCCCCAGCATTTT; cdr3_aa: CASSPRGGAANQPQHF; v_call: TRBV7-8; clone_size: NA; j_call: TRBJ1-5; d_call: NA
cdr3_nt: TGTGCCTGGAGTTTGGGGATAGAAAACATTCAGTACTTC; cdr3_aa: CAWSLGIENIQYF; v_call: TRBV30; clone_size: NA; j_call: TRBJ2-4; d_call: NA
cdr3_nt: TGTGCCAGCAGCTTGGATCTTGGACAGGCCGGGTCGTCCAATGAGCAGTTCTTC; cdr3_aa: CASSLDLGQAGSSNEQFF; v_call: TRBV5-4; clone_size: once; j_call: TRBJ2-1; d_call: TRBD1
cdr3_nt: TGCAGTGCCCTAAACATCCAAGAGACCCAGTACTTC; cdr3_aa: CSALNIQETQYF; v_call: TRBV20-1; clone_size: NA; j_call: TRBJ2-5; d_call: NA
cdr3_nt: TGTGCCAGCAGTTGGCAGGAATCGAGCTCCTACGAGCAGTACTTC; cdr3_aa: CASSWQESSSYEQYF; v_call: TRBV5-4; clone_size: once; j_call: TRBJ2-7; d_call: NA
cdr3_nt: TGTGCCAGCAGCCAAGGACGTCTTGCGGATACGCAGTATTTT; cdr3_aa: CASSQGRLADTQYF; v_call: TRBV25-1; clone_size: NA; j_call: TRBJ2-3; d_call: NA
cdr3_nt: TGCAGTGCCGACGGACAGGACCAAGAGACCCAGTACTTC; cdr3_aa: CSADGQDQETQYF; v_call: TRBV20-1; clone_size: NA; j_call: TRBJ2-5; d_call: TRBD1